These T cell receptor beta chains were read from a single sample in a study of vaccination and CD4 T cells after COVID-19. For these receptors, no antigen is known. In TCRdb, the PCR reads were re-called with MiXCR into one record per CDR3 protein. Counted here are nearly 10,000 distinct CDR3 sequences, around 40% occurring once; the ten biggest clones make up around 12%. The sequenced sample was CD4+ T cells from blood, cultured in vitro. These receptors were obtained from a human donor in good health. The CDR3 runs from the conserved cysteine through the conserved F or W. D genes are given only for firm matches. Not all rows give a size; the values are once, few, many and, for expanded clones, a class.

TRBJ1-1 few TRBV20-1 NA CSARIGSMNTEAFF TGCAGTGCTCGCATCGGATCTATGAACACTGAAGCTTTCTTT
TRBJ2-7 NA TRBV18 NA CASSPRSGPYEQYF TGTGCCAGCTCACCTAGGTCCGGTCCCTACGAGCAGTACTTC
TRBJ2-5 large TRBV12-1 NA CASSACQETQYF TGTGCCAGCAGCGCATGCCAAGAGACCCAGTACTTC
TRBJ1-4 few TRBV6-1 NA CASSLDRHQAEKLFF TGTGCCAGCAGTCTAGATCGACACCAAGCTGAAAAACTGTTTTTT
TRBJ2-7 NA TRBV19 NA CASSIKAGETRSYEQYF TGTGCCAGTAGTATAAAGGCGGGCGAAACGAGGTCCTACGAGCAGTACTTC
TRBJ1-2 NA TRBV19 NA CASSPEDGFNYGYTF TGTGCCAGTAGCCCAGAGGACGGGTTTAACTATGGCTACACCTTC
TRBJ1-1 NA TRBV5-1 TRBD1 CASSLQGGTEAFF TGCGCCAGCAGCTTGCAGGGGGGCACTGAAGCTTTCTTT
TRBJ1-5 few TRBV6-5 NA CASSYGQDYQPQHF TGTGCCAGCAGTTACGGCCAGGACTATCAGCCCCAGCATTTT
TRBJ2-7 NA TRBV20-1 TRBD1 CSAATGSSSEQYF TGCAGTGCAGCGACAGGGTCCTCTAGTGAGCAGTACTTC
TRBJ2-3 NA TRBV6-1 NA CASNPGGSWADTQYF TGTGCCAGCAACCCCGGCGGGTCTTGGGCAGATACGCAGTATTTT
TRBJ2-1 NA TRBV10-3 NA CAISANNEQFF TGTGCCATCAGTGCCAACAATGAGCAGTTCTTC
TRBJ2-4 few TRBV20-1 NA CSARGQGAGGQNIQYF TGCAGTGCTAGAGGACAGGGGGCGGGGGGGCAAAACATTCAGTACTTC
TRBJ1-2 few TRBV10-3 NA CAITGGLGYGYTF TGTGCCATCACGGGAGGGTTAGGCTATGGCTACACCTTC
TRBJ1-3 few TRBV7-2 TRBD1 CASSLANQGAGNTIYF TGTGCCAGCAGCTTAGCGAACCAGGGGGCTGGAAACACCATATATTTT
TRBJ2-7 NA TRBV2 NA CASSEAGSTYEQYF TGTGCCAGCAGCGAGGCAGGCTCAACCTACGAGCAGTACTTC
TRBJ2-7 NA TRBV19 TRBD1 CASSVPGQGTGEQYF TGTGCCAGTAGTGTTCCGGGACAGGGGACGGGGGAGCAGTACTTC
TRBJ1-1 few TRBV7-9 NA CASSLEGGNSEAFF TGTGCCAGCAGCTTAGAAGGGGGAAACTCTGAAGCTTTCTTT
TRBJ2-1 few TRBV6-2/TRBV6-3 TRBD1 CASSYGGRGPSNSYNEQFF TGTGCCAGCAGTTACGGGGGAAGGGGGCCGTCAAACTCCTACAATGAGCAGTTCTTC
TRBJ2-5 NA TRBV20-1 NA CSARVWGYQETQYF TGCAGTGCTAGAGTTTGGGGGTACCAAGAGACCCAGTACTTC
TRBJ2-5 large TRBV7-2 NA CASSLAGGLGTQYF TGTGCCAGCAGCTTAGCCGGGGGGCTCGGGACCCAGTACTTC
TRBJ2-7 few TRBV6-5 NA CASSSLGVYEQYF TGTGCCAGCAGTTCTCTGGGAGTATACGAGCAGTACTTC
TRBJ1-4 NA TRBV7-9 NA CASRSNVGKSMKEKLFF TGTGCCAGCAGATCAAACGTAGGGAAATCGATGAAGGAAAAACTGTTTTTT
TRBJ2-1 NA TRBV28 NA CASTWGAINNEQFF TGTGCCAGCACTTGGGGGGCGATCAACAATGAGCAGTTCTTC
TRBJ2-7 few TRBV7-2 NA CASSLKNARGTYEQYF TGTGCCAGCAGCTTAAAGAATGCCCGGGGGACCTACGAGCAGTACTTC